The present TCR beta chain was sequenced within a study of Graves' ophthalmopathy and Graves' hyperthyroidism. Using RNA transcripts, the TCR beta CDR3 regions were amplified. Second-round multiplex PCR came after first-round RT-PCR with HTBI primers. TCRdb re-called the multiplex PCR reads through MiXCR, storing one row per CDR3 protein. The sample yields more than 1,000,000 distinct CDR3 sequences, about 38% seen once. Hyperthyroidism in these 18- to 65-year-old patients was newly diagnosed, lasting under 2 months. The study excluded patients with other autoimmune diseases, uncontrolled infections, pregnancy or lactation. Clinical symptoms and serum thyroxine were used for diagnosis; TRAb, thyroid ultrasound and orbital computed tomography were also relied on. Trimming took off 5 bases at V and 14 bases at J, with 16 bases between the two ends. CDR1 and CDR2 from the germline V gene are SGHTA and FQGNSA. The CDR3 is 12 amino acids.

Study-wide findings and caveats: Blood contained most expanded thyroid clonotypes exceeding 0.001 frequency.

About this clonotype: Its specificity is unknown.

V usage is TRBV7-2 and J usage is TRBJ1-5, with a possible D match to TRBD1 (5 bases). Material for sequencing was peripheral blood or thyroid tissue (not recorded which). The receptor was isolated from an adult man with Graves' hyperthyroidism. The chain's CDR3 is CASSRDSGYEHF. CDR3 coding DNA: TGTGCCAGCAGCAGAGACAGTGGCTACGAGCATTTT.